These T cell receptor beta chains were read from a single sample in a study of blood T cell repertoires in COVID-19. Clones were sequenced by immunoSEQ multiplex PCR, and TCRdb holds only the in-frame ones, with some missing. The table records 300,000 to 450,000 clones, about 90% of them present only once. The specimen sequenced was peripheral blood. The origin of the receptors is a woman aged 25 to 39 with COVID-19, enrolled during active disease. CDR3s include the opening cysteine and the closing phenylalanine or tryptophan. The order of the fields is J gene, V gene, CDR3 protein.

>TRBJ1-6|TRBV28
CASRLGQHNSPLHF
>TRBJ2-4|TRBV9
CASSDYKNIQYF
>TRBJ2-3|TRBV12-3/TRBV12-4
CASTRRATDTQYF
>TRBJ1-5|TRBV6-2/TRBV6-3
CASSYPLPEGSGLLPQHF
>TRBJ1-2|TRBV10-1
CASSEMRELGGYTF
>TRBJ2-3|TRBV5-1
CASSLEGRGSTDTQYF
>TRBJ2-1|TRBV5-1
CASSLGQGNEQFF
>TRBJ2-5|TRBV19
CASSILGQETQYF
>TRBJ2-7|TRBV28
CASSSGTESYEQYF
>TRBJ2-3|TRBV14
CASSQDWRDLVDTQYF
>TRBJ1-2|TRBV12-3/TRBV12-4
CASSFSVSGYTF
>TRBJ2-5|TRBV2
CASSDGERWRETQYF
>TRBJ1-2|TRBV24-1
CATSALPGGTGDYGYTF
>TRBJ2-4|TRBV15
CATSSFPGLAGLAKNIQYF
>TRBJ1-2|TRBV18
CASSPMTPGIYGYTF
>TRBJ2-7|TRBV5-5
CASSFLAGGYEQYF
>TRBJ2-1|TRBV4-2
CASSQSSGLAGLAYNEQFF
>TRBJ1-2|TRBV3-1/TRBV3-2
CASSRRSGTGDHPNYGYTF
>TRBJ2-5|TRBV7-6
CASSPGSGVHETQYF
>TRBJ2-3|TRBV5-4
CASSTKTGGRVDTQYF
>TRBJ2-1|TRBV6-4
CASSDSGLAGGLGEQFF
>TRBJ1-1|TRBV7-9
CASSLGSQGLPTEAFF
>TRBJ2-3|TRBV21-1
CASSKRGTGRTDTQYF
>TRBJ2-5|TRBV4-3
CASSQVYREETQYF
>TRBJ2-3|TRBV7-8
CASSRAGRTDTQYF
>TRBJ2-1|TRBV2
CATVSGGAHNEQFF
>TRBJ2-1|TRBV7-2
CASSLVQYNEQFF
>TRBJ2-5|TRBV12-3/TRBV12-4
CASTYGGGETQYF
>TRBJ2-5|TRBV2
CASIGLDIRETQYF
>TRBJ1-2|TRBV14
CASSLAGAVDGYTF
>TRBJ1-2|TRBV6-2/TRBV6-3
CASSATGAPNYGYTF
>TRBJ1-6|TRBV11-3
CASSSDRLNSPLHF
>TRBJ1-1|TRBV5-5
CASIISTENTEAFF
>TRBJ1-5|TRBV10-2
CASSDGLGTGYQPQHF
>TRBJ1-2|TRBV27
CASSLSRGGGYTF
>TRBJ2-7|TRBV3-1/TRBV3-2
CASSSGTVSYEQYF
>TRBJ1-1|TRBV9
CASSDRANLSLNTEAFF
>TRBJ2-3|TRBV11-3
CASSLGAFPGGADTQYF
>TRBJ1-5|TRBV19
CASSIAQGNQPQHF
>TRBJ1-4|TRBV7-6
CASSGQLLFF
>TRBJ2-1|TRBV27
CASSLGLNLNEQFF
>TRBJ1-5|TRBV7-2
CASSLGGGVIENQPQHF
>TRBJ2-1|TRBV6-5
CASSYGWGNEQFF
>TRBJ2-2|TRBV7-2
CASSFSADTGELFF
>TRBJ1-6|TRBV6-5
CASSYLRGGGLSPLHF
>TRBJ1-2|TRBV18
CASSPPNDRGTNGYTF